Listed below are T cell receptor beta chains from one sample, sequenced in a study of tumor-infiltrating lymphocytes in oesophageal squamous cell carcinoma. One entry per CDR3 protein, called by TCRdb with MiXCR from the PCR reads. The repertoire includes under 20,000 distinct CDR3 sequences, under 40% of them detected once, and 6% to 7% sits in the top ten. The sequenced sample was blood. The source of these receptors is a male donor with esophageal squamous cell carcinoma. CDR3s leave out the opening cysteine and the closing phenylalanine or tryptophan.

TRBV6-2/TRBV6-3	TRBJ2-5	ASSRVVAGGRETQY
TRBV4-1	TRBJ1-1	ASSQEGRGGNTEAF
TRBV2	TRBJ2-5	ASSDGTSNFAETQY
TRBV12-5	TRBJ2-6	ASAPSGANVLT
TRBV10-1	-	ARGNEQF
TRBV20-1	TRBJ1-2	SASGDQPGHYGYT
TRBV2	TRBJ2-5	ASSTRETQY
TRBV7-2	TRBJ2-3	ASIVRRGGPDTQY
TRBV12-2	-	ASRLSLAGEEETGELF
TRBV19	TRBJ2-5	ASARGLQETQY
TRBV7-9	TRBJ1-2	ASSRGEGREGYT
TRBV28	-	ASHLGDRGVETQY
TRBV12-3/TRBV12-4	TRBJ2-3	ASSLRRTGTDTQY
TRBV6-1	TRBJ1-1	ASSLPTANTEAF
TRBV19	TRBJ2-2	ASGRRGTGELF
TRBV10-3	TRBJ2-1	AISLKLANEQF